This T cell receptor beta chain is drawn from a study of T cell clonotyping in hematopoietic cell transplantation. Findings and caveats of the study: Broader posttransplant TCR repertoire diversity was predicted by graft donor and pretransplant recipient Inverse Simpson Index values. After transplant, recipient diversity fell while pathologically expanded clonotypes grew through day 180. At the given depth, recipient repertoires were over 95% de novo clonotypes.

This clone was detected only once. Its antigen is currently unknown. Assay: immunoSEQ multiplex PCR; the TCRdb copy retains only in-frame clones and omits some. The sample includes approximately 5,900 clones, approximately 91% seen only once; the top ten take more than 6.5%. The ends were cut back, 4 bases at V and 0 bases at J, with 11 bases in the middle. Germline V gene lookup returns CDR1 SGHNT and CDR2 YYREEE (reference sequence). This CDR3 region has 15 residues. Samples: about 28 days before transplant, then days 30, 100 and 180 after. The sample in question was peripheral blood mononuclear cells, obtained 100 days after allogeneic stem cell transplant. The J gene is TRBJ1-3, the V gene TRBV5-4, with D tentatively TRBD1 (6 bases). The clonotype originates from a male patient between 35 and 55 years old who had an allogeneic stem cell transplant from an unrelated donor, so the T cells may come from the graft donor. Some clones in this sample may be carry-over from other donors' samples. In nucleotides, the CDR3 is TGTGCCAGCAGCCTACAGGGCTCCTCTGGAAACACCATATATTTT. As protein: CASSLQGSSGNTIYF.